Shown below are 5 T cell receptor beta chains from a single sample sequenced in a study of blood T cell repertoires in COVID-19 (dated by TCRdb to about 2020). Receptor libraries were prepared by the immunoSEQ multiplex PCR assay. In TCRdb, the immuneACCESS table is reduced to in-frame sequences with V and J assigned. These tables do not hold every clone; where another copy was compared, an unresolved V gene accounts for under half, and the others remain unexplained. Present in this sample are some 200,000 clones, approximately 90% of which were seen just once. The biggest ten clones account for 18% of the sample. Sequenced material: peripheral blood. The receptors were gathered from a man aged 45-60 years with COVID-19, enrolled during active disease.

The rearrangement joins TRBV18 to TRBJ1-2; possibly TRBD1 for D (5 bases). This CDR3 comprises 13 residues. V dropped 2 bases and J dropped 7 bases, with 11 bases sitting between them. Germline CDR1 is KGHSH and CDR2 is LQKENI. The CDR3 coding sequence is TGTGCCAGCTCACCATCCAGGGCCGGTGGCTACACCTTC. It encodes CASSPSRAGGYTF.

The V and J genes are TRBV12-3 or TRBV12-4 and TRBJ2-5, with D perhaps TRBD1 (5 bases). The germline V and J ends were trimmed by 4 bases and 2 bases, with 8 bases remaining between them. This CDR3 spans 13 amino acids. CDR3 amino acids: CASSWTFQETQYF. DNA of the CDR3: TGTGCCAGCAGTTGGACATTTCAAGAGACCCAGTACTTC.

The chain is built from TRBV4-3 and TRBJ2-7; the D gene is possibly TRBD2 (5 bases). Trimming removed 0 bases from V and 5 bases from J, with 8 bases in between. CDR1 and CDR2 from the germline V gene are LGHNA and YSLEER. CDR3 length: 13 residues. CDR3 protein: CASSQEPGNEQYF. As DNA, the CDR3 is TGCGCCAGCAGCCAAGAGCCCGGGAACGAGCAGTACTTC.

The chain combines TRBV19 with TRBJ1-6; unclear D gene. Germline CDR1 LNHDA, CDR2 SQIVND (reference sequence). The V end was cut by 3 bases, the J end by 8 bases, with 20 bases between. The CDR3 covers 17 residues. This CDR3 is CASSMLSRSLSDSPLHF. DNA for the CDR3: TGTGCCAGTAGTATGTTATCACGATCTTTATCGGATTCACCCCTCCACTTT. Full variable domain (rest looked up from reference TRBV19 and TRBJ1-6): DGGITQSPKYLFRKEGQNVTLSCEQNLNHDAMYWYRQDPGQGLRLIYYSQIVNDFQKGDIAEGYSVSREKKESFPLTVTSAQKNPTAFYLCASSMLSRSLSDSPLHFGNGTRLTVT.

The rearrangement links TRBV5-5 to TRBJ1-4, with D unresolved. The CDR3 runs 16 residues. The V gene lost 2 bases and the J gene lost 4 bases, with 15 bases spanning the gap. The germline V gene has CDR1 SGHKS and CDR2 YYEKEE (reference sequence). CDR3 protein: CASSLSSTGGNEKLFF. The DNA of the CDR3 is TGTGCCAGCAGCTTATCGTCCACGGGAGGTAATGAAAAACTGTTTTTT.